The sample holds many counts of the clone carrying this T cell receptor (beta chain). The antigen is not known. The source of the sample is a study of human T cells and chemical hapten exposure. In TCRdb, the RACE reads were re-called with MiXCR into one record per CDR3 protein. The table shows roughly 120,000 distinct CDR3 sequences, with roughly 12% occurring only once. The V gene lost 4 bases and the J gene lost 4 bases, with 9 bases spanning the gap. This CDR3 is built from 13 residues. Germline V gene data show CDR1 as SGHDT and CDR2 as YYEEEE. Points from the study as a whole: TCRs at a frequency above 1 in 1000 stayed unchanged with DPC sensitization.

Indicated time point: patch test 1, 2 weeks after DPC sensitization. As to treatment: therapeutic diphenylcyclopropenone sensitization with weekly scalp DPC. This rearrangement joins TRBV5-6 to TRBJ2-1, with D possibly matching TRBD2 (6 bases). The sequencing used whole blood, collected in connection with sensitization to the hapten diphenylcyclopropenone (DPC). This clonotype originated in a woman between 50 and 59 years old with alopecia areata. Some clones in this sample may be carry-over from other donors' samples. CDR3 nucleotide sequence: TGTGCCAGCAGCCCGGAGGGGTACAATGAGCAGTTCTTC. It is translated as CASSPEGYNEQFF.